This T cell receptor beta chain is drawn from a study of cytomegalovirus exposure and HLA in healthy donors. Findings and caveats of the study: Researchers reportedly found TCR beta sequences accurately predicted most subjects' HLA-A and HLA-B alleles.

The PCR contained 60 Vbeta and 13 Jbeta primers. Using immunoSEQ multiplex PCR, the repertoire was profiled, and TCRdb retains in-frame clones only, with some absent. The sample shows 140,000 to 150,000 clones, less than 9.5% of them seen only once. This clone was found a few times. Antigen specificity is unknown. V dropped 8 bases and J dropped 4 bases, with 17 bases sitting between them. The CDR3 runs to 14 residues. The germline gives CDR1 MNHNY, CDR2 SVGAGI (reference sequence). The material sequenced was PBMCs. The clonotype was recovered from a male donor in good health and CMV-seronegative. The chain joins TRBV6-6 to TRBJ1-1; D may be TRBD1 (6 bases). CDR3 region: CASRDNPGGTEAFF. DNA of the CDR3: TGTGCCAGCCGGGACAACCCTGGGGGCACTGAAGCTTTCTTT.